This T cell receptor beta chain is from a study of neurological immune-mediated disorders. For the study at large: Of the approximately 34 patients who had multiple sclerosis, around 30 had the relapsing-remitting form and 3 had the secondary progressive form.

Findings and caveats of the study: The absence of any CDR3 amino acid sequence shared by expanded clones across subjects suggests that repertoires were private in all groups.

The J segment lost 4 bases and the V segment lost 1 base, leaving 8 bases of the junction unmatched. There are 16 residues in the CDR3. This clonotype was recorded at least ten times. Its cognate antigen is unknown. Source material was 2 million unsorted PBMCs, stored at -80 °C in RNAlater. The method for making cDNA was 5'RACE, and it used 10-nucleotide random UMIs. TCRdb redid the calling of the 5' RACE reads with MiXCR, one entry per CDR3 protein. The sample includes approximately 48,000 distinct CDR3 sequences, under 3.5% of them seen just once. The receptor's source is a woman aged 45-59 years with multiple sclerosis. This rearrangement joins TRBV12-3 or TRBV12-4 to TRBJ1-1; 8 positions match TRBD1. The sequencing input was PBMCs. In DNA form, the CDR3 reads TGTGCCAGCAGTTTAGGGGTGACAGGGGATGGCACTGAAGCTTTCTTT. Protein sequence: CASSLGVTGDGTEAFF.